This TCR beta chain appears in the sequencing data of a study of cytomegalovirus exposure and HLA in healthy donors. In its sample, this clone was seen once. The CDR3 runs to 17 residues. J gave up 5 bases and V 11 bases, and 15 bases lay outside the gene matches. Germline V lookup: CDR1 SGHVS, CDR2 FQNEAQ. In the PCR, 60 Vbeta and 13 Jbeta primers were used. Only in-frame clones appear in the TCRdb table, and some are missing; sequencing was by immunoSEQ multiplex PCR. The table includes roughly 150,000 clones, less than 90% detected once. The sample taken for sequencing was PBMCs. The V gene is TRBV7-8, the J gene TRBJ2-2; 12 bases are shared with TRBD2. The source is a man aged 25 to 45 in good health and CMV-seronegative. In nucleotides, the CDR3 is TGTGCCCATGAGAAAACGGCTAGCGGGAGGGGGACCGGGGAGCTGTTTTTT. This encodes CAHEKTASGRGTGELFF.